The TCR beta chain described here comes from a study of T cell responses to AZD1222 COVID-19 vaccine. Findings and limits, study-wide: After two AZD1222 doses, spike-specific TCR breadth and depth rose versus day 0. Along spike, vaccine-associated CD4 TCRs were found throughout, with dominance at 160-218 and 743-854. The peak T cell response came first, and repertoires were sampled only after it.

As for this clone: What it recognizes is unknown.

The data were produced by immunoSEQ multiplex PCR, yet TCRdb's version contains in-frame clones alone and is incomplete. In the table there are 95,000 to 150,000 clones, about 91% of which are singletons. The sample was peripheral blood, taken on day 0 of AZD1222 vaccination. The TCR was taken from an adult in good health.

The CDR3 sequence: CASSFGGLAFGEQYF. The CDR3 bases are TGTGCCAGCAGCTTTGGGGGACTAGCGTTTGGCGAGCAGTACTTC. The chain recombines TRBV7-2 with TRBJ2-7, with 10 bases fitting TRBD2. The junction had 8 bases not matched to a gene; V was cut back by 3 bases and J by 6 bases. Per the germline V gene, CDR1 is SGHTA and CDR2 is FQGNSA. CDR3 length equals 15 residues.